The 28 T cell receptor beta chains given below trace back to one sample, sequenced in a study of shared clonotypes between healthy human individuals. It was CD45RO-negative cells, positively selected for CCR7, that made up naive CD8 cells, with terminally differentiated effector memory CD45RA+ cells excluded. The assay was immunoSEQ multiplex PCR, and TCRdb's table has in-frame clones only and misses some. The sample records hundreds of thousands of clones, 85% to 95% being singletons. Material for sequencing was naive CD8+ T cells sorted from blood. These receptors originate from a woman in her twenties or thirties in good health.

For this clone: The identical CDR3 is also encoded by other nucleotide sequences in the sample. The gene calls are TRBV28 and TRBJ2-7, with D maybe TRBD2 (6 bases). CDR1 is MDHEN and CDR2 is SYDVKM in the germline V gene. Trimming removed 3 bases at V and 3 bases at J, with 12 bases between. This CDR3 is 14 amino acids long. CDR3 protein: CASSLPGSSYEQYF. In DNA, the CDR3 is TGTGCCAGCAGTTTGCCCGGGAGCAGCTACGAGCAGTACTTC.

On this clone: In the same sample, other DNA sequences code for this CDR3. The chain carries TRBV6-5 and TRBJ1-5; perhaps TRBD1 as D (6 bases). Germline values: CDR1 MNHEY, CDR2 SVGAGI. The CDR3 sequence is 13 residues long. V dropped 2 bases and J dropped 4 bases, with 6 bases sitting between them. CDR3 protein: CASSYDRNQPQHF. Here the CDR3 DNA reads TGTGCCAGCAGTTACGACAGGAATCAGCCCCAGCATTTT.

The chain recombines TRBV6-6 with TRBJ1-1; D gene uncertain. The CDR3 is made up of 15 amino acids. Germline V gives CDR1 MNHNY, CDR2 SVGAGI (reference sequence). The V gene lost 2 bases and the J gene lost 3 bases, with 13 bases spanning the gap. CDR3 nucleotides: TGTGCCAGCAGTTACCACGGGGTGGAGGACACTGAAGCTTTCTTT. Protein product: CASSYHGVEDTEAFF.

This chain links TRBV4-1 with TRBJ1-4; D unresolved. This CDR3 contains 15 residues. Germline values: CDR1 MGHRA, CDR2 YSYEKL. With 2 bases removed from V and 5 bases from J, the gap between germline ends came to 12 bases. CDR3 region: CASSQTSASNEKLFF. The CDR3 DNA reads TGCGCCAGCAGCCAAACCAGCGCTTCGAATGAAAAACTGTTTTTT.

The V gene is TRBV19, the J gene TRBJ2-1; D unresolved. Between the trimmed V and J ends, which lost 3 bases and 6 bases, there was a span of 12 bases. The CDR3 is made up of 14 amino acids. CDR1 is LNHDA and CDR2 is SQIVND in the germline V gene (reference sequence). The CDR3 DNA is TGTGCCAGTAGTATGGGCGCGTCCGGCAATGAGCAGTTCTTC. This sequence encodes CASSMGASGNEQFF. Full variable domain (missing parts from reference TRBV19 and TRBJ2-1): DGGITQSPKYLFRKEGQNVTLSCEQNLNHDAMYWYRQDPGQGLRLIYYSQIVNDFQKGDIAEGYSVSREKKESFPLTVTSAQKNPTAFYLCASSMGASGNEQFFGPGTRLTVL.

This sequence joins TRBV2 and TRBJ2-5; the match to TRBD2 covers 7 bases. This CDR3 contains 15 residues. J was trimmed by 11 bases and V by 6 bases; bases with no gene match: 18. Germline CDR1 is SNHLY and CDR2 is FYNNEI. The CDR3 sequence is CASSGQGLRVWEQYF. CDR3 DNA: TGTGCCAGCAGCGGCCAGGGACTAAGGGTCTGGGAGCAGTACTTC.

The chain combines TRBV28 with TRBJ2-5; unclear D gene. This CDR3 spans 14 amino acids. The ends were cut back, 0 bases at V and 0 bases at J, with 5 bases in the middle. Per germline, CDR1 MDHEN and CDR2 SYDVKM. Written as DNA, the CDR3 is TGTGCCAGCAGTTTATGGTCAGACCAAGAGACCCAGTACTTC. Protein sequence: CASSLWSDQETQYF.

V is TRBV6-5 and J is TRBJ2-3; D possibly uses TRBD1 or TRBD2 (5 bases each). Germline V gene lookup returns CDR1 MNHEY and CDR2 SVGAGI. The length of the CDR3 is 15 residues. V shed 11 bases and J shed 0 bases, with 18 bases lying between them. The CDR3 nucleotides are TGTGCCTCCTGGGGGATAGGTCCGAGCACAGATACGCAGTATTTT. Residues: CASWGIGPSTDTQYF.

This clone has a single count. This chain uses TRBV6-1 with TRBJ2-1; 15 positions agree with TRBD2. The CDR3 loop spans 19 amino acids. Germline trimming cut 1 base from V and 1 base from J; bases unmatched to any gene: 5. Per germline, CDR1 MNHNS and CDR2 SASEGT. The CDR3: CASSEGTSGRERSYNEQFF. The CDR3 DNA sequence: TGTGCCAGCAGTGAAGGGACTAGCGGGAGGGAACGGTCCTACAATGAGCAGTTCTTC.

The chain has TRBV7-8 and TRBJ1-2, with 7 bases identical to TRBD1. The CDR3 contains 14 residues. V lost 5 bases to trimming and J lost 6 bases; unmatched junction nucleotides: 9. The germline CDR1 and CDR2 sequences are SGHVS and FQNEAQ. The CDR3 loop reads CASSTGTARDGYTF. For the CDR3, the DNA is TGTGCCAGCAGCACCGGGACAGCCCGGGATGGCTACACCTTC.

V is TRBV9 and J is TRBJ2-7, with TRBD2 identical over 9 bases. Germline CDR1 is SGDLS and CDR2 is YYNGEE. Trimming cost V 4 bases and J 5 bases; bases outside gene matches: 13. The CDR3 contains 16 residues. For the CDR3, the DNA is TGTGCCAGCAGCCTCCCCGGGGTAGCGGGAGTTCACGAGCAGTACTTC. Its translation: CASSLPGVAGVHEQYF.

The genes are TRBV2 and TRBJ2-4, with TRBD2 identical over 12 bases. The V segment lost 2 bases and the J segment 0 bases; nucleotides outside the gene matches: 5. CDR3 size: 18 residues. The germline V gene encodes CDR1 SNHLY and CDR2 FYNNEI. CDR3 nucleotides: TGTGCCAGCAGTGAAACTAGCGGGAGGAACCTAGCCAAAAACATTCAGTACTTC. Translation gives CASSETSGRNLAKNIQYF.

This clone was observed a handful of times. The chain employs TRBV16 and TRBJ1-3, with D perhaps matching TRBD1 (5 bases). Per the germline V gene, CDR1 is KGHSY and CDR2 is FQNENV. CDR3 length equals 14 residues. Trimming left V 2 bases short and J 1 base short, with 6 bases between. The DNA for the CDR3 is TGTGCCAGCAGCCAAGCAGGGTCTGGAAACACCATATATTTT. It codes for CASSQAGSGNTIYF.

The gene calls are TRBV7-6 and TRBJ2-3, with TRBD2 matching over 7 bases. Trimming took 0 bases from V and 3 from J; bases not matched to a gene: 9. This CDR3 contains 17 residues. From germline, CDR1 is SGHVS and CDR2 FNYEAQ. CDR3 in amino acids: CASSLASSGPGTDTQYF. As DNA, the CDR3 is TGTGCCAGCAGCTTAGCGTCTAGCGGTCCCGGAACAGATACGCAGTATTTT.

The CDR3 nucleotides read TGTGCCAGCAGGTTGACTAAGCGGGATATCTTTAGTGACTACGAGCAGTACTTC. Its translation is CASRLTKRDIFSDYEQYF. The rearrangement joins TRBV7-4 to TRBJ2-7; 7 bases match TRBD2. The germline V gene encodes CDR1 SGHVT and CDR2 SQSDAQ. J was trimmed by 3 bases and V by 6 bases; bases with no gene match: 20. CDR3 length: 18 amino acids.

This chain uses TRBV27 with TRBJ2-1; 7 bases agree with TRBD1. The V gene's germline CDR1 is MNHEY and CDR2 SMNVEV (reference sequence). V shed 5 bases, J shed 0 bases, and the junction held 10 bases outside the gene matches. The CDR3 runs 17 residues. The CDR3 reads CASSPRTGPSSYNEQFF. As DNA, the CDR3 is TGTGCCAGCAGTCCACGGACAGGACCGAGCTCCTACAATGAGCAGTTCTTC.

This clone was counted a single time. This chain connects TRBV5-4 to TRBJ2-1, with TRBD2 identical over 13 bases. Germline CDR1 and CDR2: SGHNT and YYREEE (reference sequence). The CDR3 has 18 residues. V lost 2 bases to trimming and J lost 0 bases; unmatched junction nucleotides: 5. The chain's CDR3 is CASSFRTSGSLSYNEQFF. CDR3 nucleotides: TGTGCCAGCAGCTTTAGGACTAGCGGGAGCCTCTCCTACAATGAGCAGTTCTTC.

This chain links TRBV6-5 with TRBJ2-5; D is perhaps TRBD2 (6 bases). The CDR3 is 16 residues long. Germline V gene sequence: CDR1 MNHEY, CDR2 SVGAGI. Trimming cost V 0 bases and J 5 bases, with 16 bases left between them. CDR3 bases: TGTGCCAGCAGTTACTCGAGACGGGAGATGGAGGAGACCCAGTACTTC. Residues: CASSYSRREMEETQYF.

The chain joins TRBV21-1 to TRBJ2-6; no DNA check was done on the table's D call, TRBD2. TRBV21-1 is a known pseudogene. There are 15 residues in the CDR3. The CDR3 loop is CASSQRGSGANVLTF. The DNA for the CDR3 is TGTGCCAGCAGCCAAAGAGGCTCTGGGGCCAACGTCCTGACTTTC.

The chain is built from TRBV7-2 and TRBJ2-5; 9 bases map to TRBD2. Germline CDR1 and CDR2: SGHTA and FQGNSA. Germline trimming cut 6 bases from V and 5 bases from J; bases unmatched to any gene: 10. This CDR3 is built from 15 residues. CDR3 in DNA: TGTGCCAGCAGTCTAGACCTAGCGGGATATGAGACCCAGTACTTC. Residues: CASSLDLAGYETQYF.

The rearrangement links TRBV7-9 to TRBJ1-5; 9 nucleotides agree with TRBD1. Per the germline V gene, CDR1 is SEHNR and CDR2 is FQNEAQ (reference sequence). V was clipped by 3 bases and J by 1 base; unmatched bases: 1. The CDR3 loop spans 15 amino acids. CDR3 sequence reads: CASSLTGGSNQPQHF. CDR3 DNA sequence: TGTGCCAGCAGCTTGACAGGGGGGAGCAATCAGCCCCAGCATTTT.

The chain carries TRBV29-1 and TRBJ2-3, with 12 bases fitting TRBD2. V was clipped by 7 bases and J by 4 bases; unmatched bases: 6. Germline values: CDR1 SQVTM, CDR2 ANQGSEA. This CDR3 contains 14 residues. The CDR3 DNA follows: TGCAGCGCCGAGACTAGCGGGAGTGCAGATACGCAGTATTTT. It encodes CSAETSGSADTQYF.

CDR3 sequence: CSAPGRYEQYF. The CDR3 DNA follows: TGCAGTGCTCCTGGGCGGTACGAGCAGTACTTC. The chain uses TRBV20-1 and TRBJ2-7, with D uncertain. This CDR3 has 11 amino acids. Trimming took off 5 bases at V and 4 bases at J, with 9 bases between the two ends. Germline CDR1 DFQATT, CDR2 SNEGSKA (reference sequence).

This chain connects TRBV7-3 to TRBJ2-7, with TRBD2 identical over 10 bases. CDR1 and CDR2 from the germline V gene are SGHTA and FQGTGA. This CDR3 has 15 residues. J gave up 5 bases and V 0 bases, and 4 bases lay outside the gene matches. The CDR3 nucleotides read TGTGCCAGCAGCTTAACTGGCCTAGCGGGAGACGAGCAGTACTTC. This sequence encodes CASSLTGLAGDEQYF.

The rearrangement uses TRBV7-2 and TRBJ2-2; 10 bases fit TRBD2. The CDR3 spans 15 residues. Per germline, CDR1 SGHTA and CDR2 FQGNSA. Germline trimming cut 1 base from V and 9 bases from J; bases unmatched to any gene: 5. The CDR3 reads CASSLVSSGRRELFF. CDR3 in DNA: TGTGCCAGCAGCTTAGTGTCTAGCGGGAGACGGGAGCTGTTTTTT.

This clone showed up just once. CDR3 nucleotides: TGTGCCTGGAGTACAGGGTCAGCAGGAGATACGCAGTATTTT. Translating it yields CAWSTGSAGDTQYF. The genes are TRBV30 and TRBJ2-3; D perhaps matches TRBD1 (6 bases). V was trimmed by 2 bases and J by 5 bases, leaving 14 bases between them. CDR1 GTSNPN and CDR2 SVGIG come from the germline V gene (reference sequence). This CDR3 has 14 amino acids.

This chain links TRBV19 with TRBJ1-5; tentative D call: TRBD1 (5 bases). This CDR3 spans 16 amino acids. The V gene's germline CDR1 is LNHDA and CDR2 SQIVND (reference sequence). Trimming removed 6 bases from V and 0 bases from J, with 15 bases in between. The CDR3 DNA reads TGTGCCAGTAGGCCGGGACGGGGATATAGCAATCAGCCCCAGCATTTT. This codes for CASRPGRGYSNQPQHF.

The chain recombines TRBV5-4 with TRBJ2-7, with D perhaps TRBD1 (6 bases). V lost 4 bases and J 1 base, leaving 9 bases between the germline ends. This CDR3 has 13 amino acids. Germline values: CDR1 SGHNT, CDR2 YYREEE (reference sequence). The CDR3 DNA is TGTGCCAGCAGCCACGGACAGTCCTACGAGCAGTACTTC. Translating gives CASSHGQSYEQYF.